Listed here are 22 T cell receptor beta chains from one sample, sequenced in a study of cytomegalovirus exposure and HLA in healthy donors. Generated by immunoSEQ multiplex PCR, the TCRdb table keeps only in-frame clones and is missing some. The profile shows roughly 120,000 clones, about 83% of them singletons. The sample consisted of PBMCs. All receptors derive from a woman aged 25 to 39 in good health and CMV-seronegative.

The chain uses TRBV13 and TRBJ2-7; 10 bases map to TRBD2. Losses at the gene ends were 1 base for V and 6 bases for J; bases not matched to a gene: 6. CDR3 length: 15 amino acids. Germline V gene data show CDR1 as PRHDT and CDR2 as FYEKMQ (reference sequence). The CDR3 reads CASSLAAGGPGEQYF. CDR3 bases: TGTGCCAGCAGCTTAGCAGCGGGGGGGCCCGGCGAGCAGTACTTC.

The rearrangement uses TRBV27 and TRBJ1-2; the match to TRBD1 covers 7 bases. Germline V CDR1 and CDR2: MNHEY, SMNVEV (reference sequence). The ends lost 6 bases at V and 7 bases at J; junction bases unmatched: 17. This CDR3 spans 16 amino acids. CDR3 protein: CASRRAQQGTYRGYTF. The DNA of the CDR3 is TGTGCCAGCAGACGAGCCCAACAGGGGACCTATCGTGGCTACACCTTC.

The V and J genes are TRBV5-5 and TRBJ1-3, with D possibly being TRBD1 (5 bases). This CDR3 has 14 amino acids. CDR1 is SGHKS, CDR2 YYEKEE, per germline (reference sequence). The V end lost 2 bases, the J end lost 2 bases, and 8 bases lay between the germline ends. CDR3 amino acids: CASSLAGTGNTIYF. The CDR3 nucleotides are TGTGCCAGCAGCTTAGCAGGGACTGGAAACACCATATATTTT.

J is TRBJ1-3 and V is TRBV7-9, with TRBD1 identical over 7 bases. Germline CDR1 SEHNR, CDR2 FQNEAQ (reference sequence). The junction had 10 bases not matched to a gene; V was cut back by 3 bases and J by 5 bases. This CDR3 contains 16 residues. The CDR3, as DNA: TGTGCCAGCAGCTTGATGAAAGGGGGCTATAGAAACACCATATATTTT. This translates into CASSLMKGGYRNTIYF.

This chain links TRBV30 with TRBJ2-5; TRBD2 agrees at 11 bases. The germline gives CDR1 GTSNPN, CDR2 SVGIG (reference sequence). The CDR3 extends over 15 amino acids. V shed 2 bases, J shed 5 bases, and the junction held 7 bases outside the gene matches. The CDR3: CAWSHSGGARETQYF. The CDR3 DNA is TGTGCCTGGAGTCATAGCGGGGGGGCCCGTGAGACCCAGTACTTC.

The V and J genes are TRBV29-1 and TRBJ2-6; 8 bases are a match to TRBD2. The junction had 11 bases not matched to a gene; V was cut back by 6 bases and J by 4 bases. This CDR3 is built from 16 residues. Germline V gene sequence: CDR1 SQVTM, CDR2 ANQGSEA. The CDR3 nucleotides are TGCAGCGTCGACGGGGGGGGCCCGGGCGGGGCCAACGTCCTGACTTTC. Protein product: CSVDGGGPGGANVLTF.

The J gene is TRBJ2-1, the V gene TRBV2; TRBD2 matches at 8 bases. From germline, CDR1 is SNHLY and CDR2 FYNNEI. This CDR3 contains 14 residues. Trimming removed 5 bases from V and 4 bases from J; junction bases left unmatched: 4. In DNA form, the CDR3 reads TGTGCCAGCAGTTCTAGCGGGCGGTACAATGAGCAGTTCTTC. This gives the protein CASSSSGRYNEQFF.

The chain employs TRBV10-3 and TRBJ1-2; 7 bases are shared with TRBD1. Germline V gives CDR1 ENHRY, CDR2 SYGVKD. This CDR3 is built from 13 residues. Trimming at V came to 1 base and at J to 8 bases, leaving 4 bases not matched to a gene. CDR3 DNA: TGTGCCATCAGTGAGTTTACAGGGGAAGGCTACACCTTC. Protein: CAISEFTGEGYTF.

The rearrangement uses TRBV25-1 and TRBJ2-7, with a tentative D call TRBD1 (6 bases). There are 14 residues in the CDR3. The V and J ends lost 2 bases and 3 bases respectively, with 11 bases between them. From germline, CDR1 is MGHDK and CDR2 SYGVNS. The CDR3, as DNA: TGTGCCAGCAGTGAAATGACAGGTTTCTACGAGCAGTACTTC. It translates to CASSEMTGFYEQYF.

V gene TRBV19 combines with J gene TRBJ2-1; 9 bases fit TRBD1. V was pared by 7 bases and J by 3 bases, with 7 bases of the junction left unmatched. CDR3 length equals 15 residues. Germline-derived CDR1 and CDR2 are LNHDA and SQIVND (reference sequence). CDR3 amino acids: CASNSGQGRYNEQFF. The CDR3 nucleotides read TGTGCCAGTAACTCGGGACAGGGCCGCTACAATGAGCAGTTCTTC. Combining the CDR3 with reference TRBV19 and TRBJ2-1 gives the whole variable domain DGGITQSPKYLFRKEGQNVTLSCEQNLNHDAMYWYRQDPGQGLRLIYYSQIVNDFQKGDIAEGYSVSREKKESFPLTVTSAQKNPTAFYLCASNSGQGRYNEQFFGPGTRLTVL.

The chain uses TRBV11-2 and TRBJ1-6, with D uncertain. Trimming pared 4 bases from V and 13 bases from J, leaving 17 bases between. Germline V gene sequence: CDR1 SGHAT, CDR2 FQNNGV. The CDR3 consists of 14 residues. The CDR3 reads CASSSSGSEAPLHF. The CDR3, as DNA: TGTGCCAGCAGCTCCTCGGGGAGCGAGGCGCCCCTCCACTTT. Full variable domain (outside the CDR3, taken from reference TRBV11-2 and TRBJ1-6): EAGVAQSPRYKIIEKRQSVAFWCNPISGHATLYWYQQILGQGPKLLIQFQNNGVVDDSQLPKDRFSAERLKGVDSTLKIQPAKLEDSAVYLCASSSSGSEAPLHFGNGTRLTVT.

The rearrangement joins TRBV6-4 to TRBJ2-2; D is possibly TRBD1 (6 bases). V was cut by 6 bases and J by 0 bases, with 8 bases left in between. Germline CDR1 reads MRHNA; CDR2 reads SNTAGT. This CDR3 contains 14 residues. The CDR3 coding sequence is TGTGCCAGCAGCAGACAGGCGAACACCGGGGAGCTGTTTTTT. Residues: CASSRQANTGELFF.

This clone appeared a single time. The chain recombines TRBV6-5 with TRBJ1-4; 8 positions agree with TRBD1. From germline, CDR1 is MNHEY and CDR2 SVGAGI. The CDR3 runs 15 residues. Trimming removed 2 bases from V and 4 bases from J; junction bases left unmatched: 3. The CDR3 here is CASSYGDRLNEKLFF. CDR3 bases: TGTGCCAGCAGTTACGGGGACAGGCTTAATGAAAAACTGTTTTTT.

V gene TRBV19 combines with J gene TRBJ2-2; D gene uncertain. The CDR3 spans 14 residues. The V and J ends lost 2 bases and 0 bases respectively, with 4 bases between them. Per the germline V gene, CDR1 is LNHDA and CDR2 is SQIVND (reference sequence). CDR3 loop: CASSISANTGELFF. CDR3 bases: TGTGCCAGTAGTATATCGGCGAACACCGGGGAGCTGTTTTTT.

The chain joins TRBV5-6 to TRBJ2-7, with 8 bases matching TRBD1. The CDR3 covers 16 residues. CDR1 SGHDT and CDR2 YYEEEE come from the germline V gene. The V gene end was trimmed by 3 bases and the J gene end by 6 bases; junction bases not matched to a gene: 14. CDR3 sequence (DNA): TGTGCCAGCAGCTCCTCTCCGACAGGGGCGCCCTCCGAGCAGTACTTC. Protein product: CASSSSPTGAPSEQYF.

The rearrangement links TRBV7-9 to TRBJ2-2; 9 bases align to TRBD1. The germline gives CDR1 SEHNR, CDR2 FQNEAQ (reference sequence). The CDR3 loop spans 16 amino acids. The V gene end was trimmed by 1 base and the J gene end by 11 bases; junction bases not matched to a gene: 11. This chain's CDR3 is CASSLDEGQGRTELFF. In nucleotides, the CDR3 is TGTGCCAGCAGCTTAGATGAGGGACAGGGAAGAACAGAGCTGTTTTTT.

CDR3 nucleotide sequence: TGTGCCACCAGAGCCGTGGGGGCCGCTGGGACCGGGGAGCTGTTTTTT. Translating it yields CATRAVGAAGTGELFF. The chain joins TRBV15 to TRBJ2-2, with D tentatively TRBD1 (6 bases). Germline V gene sequence: CDR1 LNHNV, CDR2 YYDKDF (reference sequence). V lost 6 bases to trimming and J lost 5 bases, with 19 bases between them. The CDR3 runs to 16 residues.

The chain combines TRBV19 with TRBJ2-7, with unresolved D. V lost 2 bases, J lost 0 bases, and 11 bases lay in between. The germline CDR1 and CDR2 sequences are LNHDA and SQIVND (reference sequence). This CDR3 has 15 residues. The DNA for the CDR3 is TGTGCCAGTAGTATACTCCCGACACCCTCCTACGAGCAGTACTTC. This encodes CASSILPTPSYEQYF.

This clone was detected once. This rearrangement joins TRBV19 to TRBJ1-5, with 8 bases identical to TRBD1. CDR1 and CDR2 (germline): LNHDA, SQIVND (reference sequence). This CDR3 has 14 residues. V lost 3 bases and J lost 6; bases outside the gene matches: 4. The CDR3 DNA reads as TGTGCCAGTAGTATTCAGGGGGCCATTCAGCCCCAGCATTTT. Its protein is CASSIQGAIQPQHF.

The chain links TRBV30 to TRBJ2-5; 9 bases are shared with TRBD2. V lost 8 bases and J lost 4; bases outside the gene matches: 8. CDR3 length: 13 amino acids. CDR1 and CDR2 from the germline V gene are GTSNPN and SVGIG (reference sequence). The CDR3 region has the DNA TGTGCCGGCCGTGGACTAGCGCCAGAGACCCAGTACTTC. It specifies CAGRGLAPETQYF.

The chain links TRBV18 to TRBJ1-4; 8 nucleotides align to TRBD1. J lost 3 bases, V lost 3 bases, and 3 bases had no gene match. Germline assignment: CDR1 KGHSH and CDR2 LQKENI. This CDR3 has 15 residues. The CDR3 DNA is TGTGCCAGCTCACCCCCGGGACAGGCTAATGAAAAACTGTTTTTT. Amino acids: CASSPPGQANEKLFF.

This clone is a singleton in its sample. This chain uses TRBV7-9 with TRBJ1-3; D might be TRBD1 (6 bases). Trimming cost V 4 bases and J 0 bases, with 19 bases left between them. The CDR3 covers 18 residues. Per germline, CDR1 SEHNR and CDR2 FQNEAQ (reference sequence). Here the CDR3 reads CASSSDRIYRNSGNTIYF. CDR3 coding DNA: TGTGCCAGCAGCTCGGACAGAATTTACAGAAACTCTGGAAACACCATATATTTT.